Below are 10 T cell receptor beta chains sequenced from a single sample in a study of T cell repertoires in cytomegalovirus infection. TCRdb analysed the reads with MiXCR anew, one entry per CDR3 protein. The table records 90,000 to 110,000 distinct CDR3 sequences, about 28% of them present only once. Their recognized antigens are unknown. The specimen was CD8+ T cells from cultured PBMCs, collected from culture after CMV antigen stimulation. Source of these receptors: a human donor in good health (CMV status not recorded). Some clones in this sample may be carry-over from other donors' samples.

This clonotype was seen a handful of times. The V and J genes are TRBV6-6 and TRBJ2-3, with 8 bases aligning to TRBD2. The CDR3 totals 13 residues. V was pared by 8 bases and J by 1 base, with 2 bases of the junction left unmatched. Per the germline V gene, CDR1 is MNHNY and CDR2 is SVGAGI (reference sequence). DNA for the CDR3: TGTGCCAGCTCGCGGGGGGGCACAGATACGCAGTATTTT. It yields the protein CASSRGGTDTQYF.

This clonotype has a single count. V gene TRBV3-1 combines with J gene TRBJ2-1; 7 bases are shared with TRBD2. This CDR3 is 19 amino acids long. CDR1 and CDR2 (germline): LGHDT, YNNKEL (reference sequence). The V and J ends lost 4 bases and 6 bases, in that order; junction bases with no gene match: 21. The CDR3 protein is CASSLDGYRRAGVINEQFF. DNA for the CDR3: TGTGCCAGCAGCCTCGACGGATACCGTAGGGCGGGGGTCATCAATGAGCAGTTCTTC.

This clonotype has more than one count but fewer than ten. The rearrangement joins TRBV19 to TRBJ1-5; TRBD1 agrees at 12 bases. Germline loops: CDR1 LNHDA, CDR2 SQIVND (reference sequence). This CDR3 has 16 residues. V gave up 5 bases and J gave up 6 bases; unmatched junction bases: 8. CDR3 nucleotides: TGTGCCAGTAGTGTCCGGGACAGGGGGCCGGGTCAGCCCCAGCATTTT. This codes for CASSVRDRGPGQPQHF.

This clonotype appeared a few times. V gene TRBV6-1 combines with J gene TRBJ2-5; no clear D gene. This CDR3 spans 12 amino acids. V was trimmed by 6 bases and J by 9 bases, leaving 14 bases between them. The germline CDR1 and CDR2 sequences are MNHNS and SASEGT. CDR3 DNA sequence: TGTGCCAGCAGCCCGACGGCCCGGGCCCAGTACTTC. This codes for CASSPTARAQYF.

In DNA, the CDR3 is TGTGCCAGCAGTTCGGAACAGGGCTGGGGCGTCGATGAGCAGTTCTTC. It codes for CASSSEQGWGVDEQFF. The chain employs TRBV27 and TRBJ2-1; possibly TRBD1 for D (6 bases). Germline values: CDR1 MNHEY, CDR2 SMNVEV (reference sequence). V was clipped by 4 bases and J by 8 bases, with 21 bases between them. CDR3 length: 16 residues.

CDR3 in DNA: TGTGCCAGCGAGGGACTCCAAGAGACCCAGTACTTC. Its translation is CASEGLQETQYF. V and J are TRBV7-9 and TRBJ2-5; tentatively, D is TRBD2 (6 bases). V lost 8 bases, J lost 1 base, and 8 bases lay in between. Germline V gene sequence: CDR1 SEHNR, CDR2 FQNEAQ (reference sequence). The CDR3 has 12 residues. The whole variable domain, remainder taken from reference TRBV7-9 and TRBJ2-5, is DTGVSQNPRHKITKRGQNVTFRCDPISEHNRLYWYRQTLGQGPEFLTYFQNEAQLEKSRLLSDRFSAERPKGSFSTLEIQRTEQGDSAMYLCASEGLQETQYFGPGTRLLVL.

The chain carries TRBV6-8 and TRBJ2-5, with TRBD2 identical over 10 bases. V shed 4 bases and J 0 bases; nucleotides not matched to a gene: 5. Germline CDR1 reads MNHGY; CDR2 reads SAAAGT. The CDR3 is 16 residues long. CDR3 sequence reads: CASSSTSGVYQETQYF. The DNA for the CDR3 is TGTGCCAGCAGTTCCACTAGCGGGGTATACCAAGAGACCCAGTACTTC.

The chain links TRBV12-5 to TRBJ2-7, with 9 nucleotides matching TRBD1. Trimming removed 1 base from V and 7 bases from J; junction bases left unmatched: 2. Germline CDR1 reads LGHNT; CDR2 reads FRNRAP. The CDR3 extends over 13 amino acids. The CDR3 sequence: CASGLGQGDEQYF. CDR3 sequence (DNA): TGTGCTAGTGGTTTGGGACAGGGGGATGAGCAGTACTTC.

This clonotype was counted only a few times. The chain is built from TRBV7-3 and TRBJ2-3, with a weak D call TRBD2 (7 bases). The germline gives CDR1 SGHTA, CDR2 FQGTGA. The CDR3 runs to 15 residues. V lost 1 base to trimming and J lost 5 bases, with 13 bases between them. This CDR3 is CASSLMGGLGDTQYF. In DNA, the CDR3 is TGTGCCAGCAGCTTAATGGGGGGGCTTGGAGATACGCAGTATTTT.

This clonotype was seen a handful of times. V usage is TRBV18 and J usage is TRBJ1-3, with D possibly matching TRBD1 (5 bases). The CDR3 runs to 14 residues. Germline V gene lookup returns CDR1 KGHSH and CDR2 LQKENI. V lost 6 bases, J lost 0 bases, and 9 bases lay in between. The CDR3, as DNA: TGTGCCAGCTCTTCAGGGTACTCTGGAAACACCATATATTTT. Its protein is CASSSGYSGNTIYF.